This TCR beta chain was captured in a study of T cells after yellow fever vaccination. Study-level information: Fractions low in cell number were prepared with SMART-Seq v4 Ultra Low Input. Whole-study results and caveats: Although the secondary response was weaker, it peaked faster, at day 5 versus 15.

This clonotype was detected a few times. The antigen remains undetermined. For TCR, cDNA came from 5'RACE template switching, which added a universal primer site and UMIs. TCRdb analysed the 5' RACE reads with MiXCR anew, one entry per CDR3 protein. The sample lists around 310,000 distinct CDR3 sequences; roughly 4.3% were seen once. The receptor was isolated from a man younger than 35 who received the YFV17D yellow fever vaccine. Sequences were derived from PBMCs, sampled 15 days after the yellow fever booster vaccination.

The CDR3 is CAISAGTLGNIQYF. CDR3 bases: TGTGCCATCAGTGCTGGCACCCTGGGGAACATTCAGTACTTC. J is TRBJ2-4 and V is TRBV10-3; no clear D. Between the trimmed V and J ends, which lost 4 bases and 7 bases, there was a span of 14 bases. CDR1 ENHRY and CDR2 SYGVKD come from the germline V gene. This CDR3 is built from 14 residues.